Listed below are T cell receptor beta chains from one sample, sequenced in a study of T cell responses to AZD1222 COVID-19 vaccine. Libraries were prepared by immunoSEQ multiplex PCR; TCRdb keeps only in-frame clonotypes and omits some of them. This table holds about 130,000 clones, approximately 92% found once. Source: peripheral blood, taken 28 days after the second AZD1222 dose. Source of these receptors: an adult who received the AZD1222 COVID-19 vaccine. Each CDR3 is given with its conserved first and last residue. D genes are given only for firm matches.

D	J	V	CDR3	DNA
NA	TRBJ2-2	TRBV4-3	CASSQDRWPTRELFF	TGCGCCAGCAGCCAAGACCGGTGGCCGACAAGGGAGCTGTTTTTT
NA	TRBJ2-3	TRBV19	CASSMTGSSTDTQYF	TGTGCCAGTAGTATGACAGGCTCTAGCACAGATACGCAGTATTTT
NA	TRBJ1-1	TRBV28	CASSLRGRMNTEAFF	TGTGCCAGCAGTTTAAGAGGACGTATGAACACTGAAGCTTTCTTT
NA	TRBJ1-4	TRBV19	CASSNTDLNEKLFF	TGTGCCAGTAGTAATACAGACCTTAATGAAAAACTGTTTTTT
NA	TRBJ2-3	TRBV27	CATKRGRAASGTDTQYF	TGTGCCACTAAGAGAGGTAGGGCCGCGTCGGGCACAGATACGCAGTATTTT
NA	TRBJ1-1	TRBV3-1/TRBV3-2	CASSQVYQESSPEAFF	TGTGCCAGCAGCCAAGTTTACCAGGAGTCGTCCCCTGAAGCTTTCTTT
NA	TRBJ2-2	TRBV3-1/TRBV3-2	CASSQDGQVATGELFF	TGTGCCAGCAGCCAAGATGGGCAGGTGGCCACCGGGGAGCTGTTTTTT
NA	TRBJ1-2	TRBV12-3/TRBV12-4	CASYTRDNYGYTF	TGTGCCAGTTACACCAGGGACAACTATGGCTACACCTTC
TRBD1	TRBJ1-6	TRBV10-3	CAISPGTGVNSPLHF	TGTGCCATCAGTCCCGGGACAGGGGTGAATTCACCCCTCCACTTT
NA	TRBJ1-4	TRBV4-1	CASSGQSTVNEKLFF	TGCGCCAGCAGCGGACAGTCGACGGTAAATGAAAAACTGTTTTTT